This is a list of T cell receptor beta chains from one sample in a study of shared clonotypes between healthy human individuals. Only in-frame clones appear in the TCRdb table, and some are missing; sequencing was by immunoSEQ multiplex PCR. The top ten clones hold under 2% of a sample with fewer than 850,000 clones, about two thirds of them seen once. The sample was memory CD4+ T cells sorted from blood. All receptors derive from a young woman in good health. Both conserved end residues are part of each CDR3. D genes are given only for firm matches. Expanded clones are given a class, and other clones once, few, many or no size at all.

TRBJ2-1 TRBV11-2 once . CASSLEGNEQFF TGTGCCAGCAGCTTAGAGGGCAATGAGCAGTTCTTC
TRBJ2-5 TRBV7-8 . . CASSFPFGLLETQYF TGTGCCAGCAGCTTCCCTTTTGGTCTGCTGGAGACCCAGTACTTC
TRBJ2-2 TRBV6-1 few . CASSALANTGELFF TGTGCCAGCAGTGCCCTAGCCAACACCGGGGAGCTGTTTTTT
TRBJ2-7 TRBV2 . TRBD2 CASKASGSLEQYF TGTGCCAGCAAGGCTAGCGGGAGCCTCGAGCAGTACTTC
TRBJ2-3 TRBV15 . . CATSRDRGTDTQYF TGTGCCACCAGCAGAGACAGGGGCACAGATACGCAGTATTTT
TRBJ2-3 TRBV5-1 few . CASSPRFTDTQYF TGCGCCAGCAGCCCGAGGTTTACAGATACGCAGTATTTT
TRBJ1-4 TRBV30 few . CAFNQGAREKLFF TGTGCCTTCAATCAAGGGGCAAGGGAAAAACTGTTTTTT
TRBJ2-2 TRBV19 . . CASRYVGAGGELFF TGTGCCAGTAGATACGTAGGGGCTGGCGGGGAGCTGTTTTTT
TRBJ2-2 TRBV5-4 . . CASSPRAGPNTGELFF TGTGCCAGCAGCCCCCGTGCGGGACCGAACACCGGGGAGCTGTTTTTT
TRBJ2-7 TRBV18 . . CASSLDEYSAEQYF TGTGCCAGCTCACTAGACGAATACAGCGCCGAGCAGTACTTC
TRBJ1-1 TRBV7-3 . . CASSLTRGREAFF TGTGCCAGCAGCTTAACCCGGGGCCGTGAAGCTTTCTTT
TRBJ2-1 TRBV6-5 . TRBD1 CATRSGQETNEQFF TGTGCCACCCGGTCGGGACAGGAAACTAATGAGCAGTTCTTC
TRBJ2-2 TRBV7-9 . . CASSGGQYTGELFF TGTGCCAGCAGCGGCGGACAGTACACCGGGGAGCTGTTTTTT
TRBJ1-1 TRBV19 . TRBD1 CASSLRQGGYGTEAFF TGTGCCAGTAGTCTTCGACAGGGAGGGTACGGCACTGAAGCTTTCTTT
TRBJ1-3 TRBV5-6 . TRBD1 CASSRRQGHSGNTIYF TGTGCCAGCAGCCGAAGACAGGGCCACTCTGGAAACACCATATATTTT
TRBJ2-3 TRBV9 once TRBD2 CASSVVASGSTQYF TGTGCCAGCAGCGTAGTGGCTAGCGGGAGTACGCAGTATTTT
TRBJ2-1 TRBV19 . TRBD2 CASTTGRASGMNEQFF TGTGCCAGTACTACAGGCCGGGCTAGCGGGATGAATGAGCAGTTCTTC
TRBJ2-7 TRBV30 . . CASSRGSYEQYF TGTGCCTCCTCTCGGGGCTCCTACGAGCAGTACTTC
TRBJ2-5 TRBV5-6 . TRBD2 CASSLETGGQETQYF TGTGCCAGCAGCTTGGAAACGGGAGGGCAGGAGACCCAGTACTTC
TRBJ2-3 TRBV27 . . CASSLERPDTQYF TGTGCCAGCAGTTTAGAGAGGCCAGATACGCAGTATTTT
TRBJ2-6 TRBV25-1 once . CASSEAATLSGANVLTF TGTGCCAGCAGTGAGGCAGCAACCCTCTCTGGGGCCAACGTCCTGACTTTC
TRBJ1-2 TRBV5-1 . . CASSLEVDGTLYGYTF TGCGCCAGCAGCTTGGAAGTCGACGGAACCCTCTATGGCTACACCTTC
TRBJ1-4 TRBV11-2 . . CASSLQRDEKLFF TGTGCCAGCAGCTTGCAGAGGGATGAAAAACTGTTTTTT
TRBJ1-5 TRBV6-5 . TRBD1 CASRSGQGEPQHF TGTGCCAGCAGGTCGGGGCAGGGGGAGCCCCAGCATTTT
TRBJ2-7 TRBV4-2 few TRBD1 CASSQDDRESYEQYF TGTGCCAGCAGCCAAGATGACAGGGAGTCTTACGAGCAGTACTTC
TRBJ2-7 TRBV7-2 . . CASSLGGRVEQYF TGTGCCAGCAGCTTAGGGGGTAGGGTCGAGCAGTACTTC
TRBJ1-5 TRBV25-1 many . CASSEGQANQPQHF TGTGCCAGCAGTGAGGGGCAGGCGAATCAGCCCCAGCATTTT
TRBJ2-1 TRBV27 few TRBD2 CASRTSGANEQFF TGTGCCAGCAGGACTAGCGGTGCCAATGAGCAGTTCTTC
TRBJ2-5 TRBV18 . . CASSPRPVQETQYF TGTGCCAGCTCACCTCGGCCCGTCCAAGAGACCCAGTACTTC
TRBJ1-5 TRBV2 once TRBD1 CASTRLRDRVDQPQHF TGTGCCAGCACCCGATTACGGGACAGGGTGGACCAGCCCCAGCATTTT
TRBJ1-3 TRBV27 . . CASRPWGGAGNTIYF TGTGCCAGCAGGCCCTGGGGGGGGGCTGGAAACACCATATATTTT
TRBJ2-5 TRBV19 . TRBD2 CASSPGTSEETQYF TGTGCCAGTAGCCCGGGGACTAGCGAGGAGACCCAGTACTTC
TRBJ2-2 TRBV6-5 . TRBD2 CASSYTSGRVGELFF TGTGCCAGCAGTTACACTAGCGGGAGGGTCGGGGAGCTGTTTTTT
TRBJ2-2 TRBV19 many . CASSRPGRVNTGELFF TGTGCCAGTAGTAGGCCAGGGAGAGTTAACACCGGGGAGCTGTTTTTT
TRBJ1-2 TRBV7-9 . TRBD1 CASSMATATGKYGYTF TGTGCCAGCAGCATGGCGACCGCGACAGGGAAATATGGCTACACCTTC
TRBJ1-3 TRBV2 . . CASSRLLSSGNTIYF TGTGCCAGCAGTCGACTCCTGTCCTCTGGAAACACCATATATTTT
TRBJ1-2 TRBV28 many TRBD1 CASRPGQEETLGYTF TGTGCCAGCAGACCCGGACAGGAGGAGACTTTGGGCTACACCTTC
TRBJ1-2 TRBV5-6 . . CASSLLGKGPSNYGTF TGTGCCAGCAGCTTGCTCGGAAAAGGCCCCTCCAACTATGGCACCTTC
TRBJ1-3 TRBV28 once TRBD1 CASSQRQGQVLNTIYF TGTGCCAGCAGTCAGAGACAGGGCCAGGTGTTAAACACCATATATTTT
TRBJ1-4 TRBV20-1 . . CSAYRGKKLFF TGCAGTGCCTATCGGGGGAAAAAACTGTTTTTT
TRBJ1-1 TRBV19 . . CASSSKTTGNTEAFF TGTGCCAGTAGTTCCAAAACGACAGGGAACACTGAAGCTTTCTTT
TRBJ2-5 TRBV27 once . CASSSTGQKETQYF TGTGCCAGCAGTTCCACAGGACAGAAAGAGACCCAGTACTTC
TRBJ2-5 TRBV7-8 . . CASSLVLPLYQETQYF TGTGCCAGCAGCTTAGTATTGCCATTGTACCAAGAGACCCAGTACTTC
TRBJ2-1 TRBV6-5 . . CASRTNQGIQEQFF TGTGCCAGCAGGACGAATCAGGGAATTCAGGAGCAGTTCTTC
TRBJ2-3 TRBV15 . . CATSRNHLASAFSSTDTQYF TGTGCCACCAGCAGAAATCATCTAGCGAGCGCTTTCTCTAGCACAGATACGCAGTATTTT
TRBJ2-3 TRBV7-8 . . CASSVPWGREGDTQYF TGTGCCAGCAGCGTACCATGGGGTCGAGAAGGGGATACGCAGTATTTT
TRBJ1-5 TRBV4-1 . . CATKGWAGKGHQPQHF TGCGCCACCAAAGGGTGGGCGGGGAAGGGGCATCAGCCCCAGCATTTT
TRBJ1-2 TRBV28 . TRBD1 CASSSQGALSGYTF TGTGCCAGCAGTTCGCAGGGGGCCTTGAGTGGCTACACCTTC
TRBJ2-7 TRBV7-2 few . CASSLGGGHSYEQYF TGTGCCAGCAGCTTAGGGGGGGGACACTCCTACGAGCAGTACTTC
TRBJ1-2 TRBV6-1 few TRBD1 CASSEDGTGAYGYTF TGTGCCAGCAGTGAGGATGGGACAGGCGCCTATGGCTACACCTTC
TRBJ1-1 TRBV28 once . CASRGGSRAFF TGTGCCAGCAGGGGGGGGTCCCGAGCTTTCTTT
TRBJ2-5 TRBV5-5 many TRBD2 CASSPGTDGRAQYF TGTGCCAGCAGCCCAGGGACGGACGGGAGGGCCCAGTACTTC
TRBJ2-7 TRBV7-2 . TRBD2 CASSLGLAGGYEQYF TGTGCCAGCAGCCTGGGACTAGCGGGAGGCTACGAGCAGTACTTC
TRBJ1-5 TRBV4-1 few . CASSQGEGPNSNQPQHF TGCGCCAGCAGCCAAGGAGAAGGACCTAATAGCAATCAGCCCCAGCATTTT